This T cell receptor beta chain originates from a study of response to subunit inactivated influenza vaccine. Whole-study results and caveats: The authors offered the suggestion that each seasonal influenza vaccination recruits few new T cells.

In the case of this clonotype: Its target is unknown. The CDR3 does not end in the conserved phenylalanine or tryptophan, so this is likely a read error. No DNA is shown, since the ends of the CDR3 on it are uncertain; the CDR3 is the one TCRdb lists.

Each CDR3 protein gets one entry after TCRdb re-called the RT-PCR reads with MiXCR. The sample has about 800,000 distinct CDR3 sequences, 21% seen once. Sequenced material: PBMCs from blood, taken less than 6 days after vaccination. This clonotype was obtained from a man aged 45 to 65 who received an inactivated influenza vaccine.

The CDR3 loop reads CSAQRQGK. The chain joins TRBV20-1 to TRBJ1-2; the table's TRBD1 call for D was not verified on the DNA. Germline CDR1 and CDR2: DFQATT and SNEGSKA (reference sequence). The CDR3 contains 8 residues when both ends are counted.